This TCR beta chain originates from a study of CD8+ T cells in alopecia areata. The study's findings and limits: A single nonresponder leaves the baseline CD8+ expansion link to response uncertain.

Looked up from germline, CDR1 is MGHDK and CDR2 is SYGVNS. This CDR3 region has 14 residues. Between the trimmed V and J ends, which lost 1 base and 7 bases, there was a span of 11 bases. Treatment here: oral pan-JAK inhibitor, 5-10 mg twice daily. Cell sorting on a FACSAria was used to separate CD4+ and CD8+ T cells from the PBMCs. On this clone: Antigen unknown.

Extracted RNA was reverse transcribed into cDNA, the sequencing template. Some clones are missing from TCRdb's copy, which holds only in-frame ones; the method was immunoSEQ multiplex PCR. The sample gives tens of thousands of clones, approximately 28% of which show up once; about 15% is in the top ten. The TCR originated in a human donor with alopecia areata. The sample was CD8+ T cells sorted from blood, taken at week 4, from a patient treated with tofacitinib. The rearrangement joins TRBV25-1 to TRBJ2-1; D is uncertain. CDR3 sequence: CASSESGYGNEQFF. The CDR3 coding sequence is TGTGCCAGCAGTGAATCAGGTTATGGGAATGAGCAGTTCTTC.